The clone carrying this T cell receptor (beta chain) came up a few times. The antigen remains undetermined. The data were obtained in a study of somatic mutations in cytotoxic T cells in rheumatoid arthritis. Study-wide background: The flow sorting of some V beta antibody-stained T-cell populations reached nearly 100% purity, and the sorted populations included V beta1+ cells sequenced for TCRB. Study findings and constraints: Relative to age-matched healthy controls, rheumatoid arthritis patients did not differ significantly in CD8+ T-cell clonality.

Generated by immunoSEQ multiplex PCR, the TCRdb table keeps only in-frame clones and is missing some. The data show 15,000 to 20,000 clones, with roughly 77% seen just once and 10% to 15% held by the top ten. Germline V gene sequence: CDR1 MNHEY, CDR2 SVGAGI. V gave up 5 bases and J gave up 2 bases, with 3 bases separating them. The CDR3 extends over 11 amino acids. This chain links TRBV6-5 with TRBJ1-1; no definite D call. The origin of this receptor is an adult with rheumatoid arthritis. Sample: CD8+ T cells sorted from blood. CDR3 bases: TGTGCCAGCAGTAGTAACACTGAAGCTTTCTTT. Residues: CASSSNTEAFF.